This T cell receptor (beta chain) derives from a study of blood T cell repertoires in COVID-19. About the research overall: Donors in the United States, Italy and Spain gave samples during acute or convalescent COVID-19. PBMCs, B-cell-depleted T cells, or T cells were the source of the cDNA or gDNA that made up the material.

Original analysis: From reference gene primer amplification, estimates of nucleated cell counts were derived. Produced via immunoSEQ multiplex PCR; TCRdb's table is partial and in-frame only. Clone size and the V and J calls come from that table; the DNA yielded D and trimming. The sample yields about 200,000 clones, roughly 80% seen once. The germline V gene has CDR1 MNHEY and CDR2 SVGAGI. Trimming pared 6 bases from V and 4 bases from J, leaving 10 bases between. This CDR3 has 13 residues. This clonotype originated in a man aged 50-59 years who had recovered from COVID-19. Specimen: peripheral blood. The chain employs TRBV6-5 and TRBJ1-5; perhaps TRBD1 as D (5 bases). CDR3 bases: TGTGCCAGCAGGGAGGGGCATAATCAGCCCCAGCATTTT. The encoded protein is CASREGHNQPQHF.